In its sample, the clone carrying this T cell receptor beta chain was seen a few times. This CDR3 has 14 residues. Germline CDR1 SGHAT, CDR2 FQNNGV. V gave up 1 base and J gave up 6 bases, with 9 bases separating them. TCRdb re-derived calls from the RT-PCR reads in MiXCR, one entry per CDR3 protein. The sample includes fewer than 800,000 distinct CDR3 sequences, approximately 15% of them seen just once. The clonotype originates from a female donor in good health, serving as a healthy control. The sequencing input was memory CD4+ T cells from blood. The chain carries TRBV11-2 and TRBJ1-4; no clear D. CDR3 loop: CASSLARTDEKLFF. The CDR3 bases are TGTGCCAGCAGCTTAGCTCGGACTGATGAAAAACTGTTTTTT. Based on the CDR3 plus reference TRBV11-2 and TRBJ1-4, the full variable domain is EAGVAQSPRYKIIEKRQSVAFWCNPISGHATLYWYQQILGQGPKLLIQFQNNGVVDDSQLPKDRFSAERLKGVDSTLKIQPAKLEDSAVYLCASSLARTDEKLFFGSGTQLSVL.